This is a list of T cell receptor beta chains from one sample in a study of blood T cell repertoires in COVID-19. This table comes from immunoSEQ multiplex PCR, and its TCRdb copy is limited to in-frame clones, with some not included. The data show tens of thousands of clones, approximately 80% seen once. Sequencing was done on a sample of peripheral blood. Receptors originate from a man in his 70s with acute or convalescent COVID-19. Both conserved end residues are trimmed from each CDR3. Each record gives: V gene, J gene, clone size, CDR3 protein. The size of a clone is reported for some rows only, either as once, few or many, or as a class for expanded clones.

V: TRBV2; J: TRBJ2-2; size: .; CDR3: ASSEDRVGSGELF
V: TRBV19; J: TRBJ1-5; size: .; CDR3: ASSRDRYQPQH
V: TRBV12-5; J: TRBJ2-5; size: few; CDR3: ASGPTGVSVETQY
V: TRBV5-8; J: TRBJ2-4; size: once; CDR3: ASSLVLAVLAKNIQY
V: TRBV4-2; J: TRBJ1-5; size: .; CDR3: ASSQVINPQGPYNQPQH
V: TRBV10-1; J: TRBJ1-3; size: .; CDR3: ASSDTGGSGNTIY
V: TRBV6-2/TRBV6-3; J: TRBJ2-3; size: .; CDR3: ASSYQAGFADTQY
V: TRBV2; J: TRBJ1-4; size: .; CDR3: ASRGGRSTNEKLF
V: TRBV6-2/TRBV6-3; J: TRBJ1-4; size: .; CDR3: ASSYVGEKLF
V: TRBV10-3; J: TRBJ1-2; size: .; CDR3: AISDRRANYGYT
V: TRBV11-3; J: TRBJ1-1; size: .; CDR3: ASSRNRETEAF
V: TRBV19; J: TRBJ2-2; size: .; CDR3: ASSSSGGHTGELF
V: TRBV2; J: TRBJ2-5; size: .; CDR3: ASLVRGEETQY